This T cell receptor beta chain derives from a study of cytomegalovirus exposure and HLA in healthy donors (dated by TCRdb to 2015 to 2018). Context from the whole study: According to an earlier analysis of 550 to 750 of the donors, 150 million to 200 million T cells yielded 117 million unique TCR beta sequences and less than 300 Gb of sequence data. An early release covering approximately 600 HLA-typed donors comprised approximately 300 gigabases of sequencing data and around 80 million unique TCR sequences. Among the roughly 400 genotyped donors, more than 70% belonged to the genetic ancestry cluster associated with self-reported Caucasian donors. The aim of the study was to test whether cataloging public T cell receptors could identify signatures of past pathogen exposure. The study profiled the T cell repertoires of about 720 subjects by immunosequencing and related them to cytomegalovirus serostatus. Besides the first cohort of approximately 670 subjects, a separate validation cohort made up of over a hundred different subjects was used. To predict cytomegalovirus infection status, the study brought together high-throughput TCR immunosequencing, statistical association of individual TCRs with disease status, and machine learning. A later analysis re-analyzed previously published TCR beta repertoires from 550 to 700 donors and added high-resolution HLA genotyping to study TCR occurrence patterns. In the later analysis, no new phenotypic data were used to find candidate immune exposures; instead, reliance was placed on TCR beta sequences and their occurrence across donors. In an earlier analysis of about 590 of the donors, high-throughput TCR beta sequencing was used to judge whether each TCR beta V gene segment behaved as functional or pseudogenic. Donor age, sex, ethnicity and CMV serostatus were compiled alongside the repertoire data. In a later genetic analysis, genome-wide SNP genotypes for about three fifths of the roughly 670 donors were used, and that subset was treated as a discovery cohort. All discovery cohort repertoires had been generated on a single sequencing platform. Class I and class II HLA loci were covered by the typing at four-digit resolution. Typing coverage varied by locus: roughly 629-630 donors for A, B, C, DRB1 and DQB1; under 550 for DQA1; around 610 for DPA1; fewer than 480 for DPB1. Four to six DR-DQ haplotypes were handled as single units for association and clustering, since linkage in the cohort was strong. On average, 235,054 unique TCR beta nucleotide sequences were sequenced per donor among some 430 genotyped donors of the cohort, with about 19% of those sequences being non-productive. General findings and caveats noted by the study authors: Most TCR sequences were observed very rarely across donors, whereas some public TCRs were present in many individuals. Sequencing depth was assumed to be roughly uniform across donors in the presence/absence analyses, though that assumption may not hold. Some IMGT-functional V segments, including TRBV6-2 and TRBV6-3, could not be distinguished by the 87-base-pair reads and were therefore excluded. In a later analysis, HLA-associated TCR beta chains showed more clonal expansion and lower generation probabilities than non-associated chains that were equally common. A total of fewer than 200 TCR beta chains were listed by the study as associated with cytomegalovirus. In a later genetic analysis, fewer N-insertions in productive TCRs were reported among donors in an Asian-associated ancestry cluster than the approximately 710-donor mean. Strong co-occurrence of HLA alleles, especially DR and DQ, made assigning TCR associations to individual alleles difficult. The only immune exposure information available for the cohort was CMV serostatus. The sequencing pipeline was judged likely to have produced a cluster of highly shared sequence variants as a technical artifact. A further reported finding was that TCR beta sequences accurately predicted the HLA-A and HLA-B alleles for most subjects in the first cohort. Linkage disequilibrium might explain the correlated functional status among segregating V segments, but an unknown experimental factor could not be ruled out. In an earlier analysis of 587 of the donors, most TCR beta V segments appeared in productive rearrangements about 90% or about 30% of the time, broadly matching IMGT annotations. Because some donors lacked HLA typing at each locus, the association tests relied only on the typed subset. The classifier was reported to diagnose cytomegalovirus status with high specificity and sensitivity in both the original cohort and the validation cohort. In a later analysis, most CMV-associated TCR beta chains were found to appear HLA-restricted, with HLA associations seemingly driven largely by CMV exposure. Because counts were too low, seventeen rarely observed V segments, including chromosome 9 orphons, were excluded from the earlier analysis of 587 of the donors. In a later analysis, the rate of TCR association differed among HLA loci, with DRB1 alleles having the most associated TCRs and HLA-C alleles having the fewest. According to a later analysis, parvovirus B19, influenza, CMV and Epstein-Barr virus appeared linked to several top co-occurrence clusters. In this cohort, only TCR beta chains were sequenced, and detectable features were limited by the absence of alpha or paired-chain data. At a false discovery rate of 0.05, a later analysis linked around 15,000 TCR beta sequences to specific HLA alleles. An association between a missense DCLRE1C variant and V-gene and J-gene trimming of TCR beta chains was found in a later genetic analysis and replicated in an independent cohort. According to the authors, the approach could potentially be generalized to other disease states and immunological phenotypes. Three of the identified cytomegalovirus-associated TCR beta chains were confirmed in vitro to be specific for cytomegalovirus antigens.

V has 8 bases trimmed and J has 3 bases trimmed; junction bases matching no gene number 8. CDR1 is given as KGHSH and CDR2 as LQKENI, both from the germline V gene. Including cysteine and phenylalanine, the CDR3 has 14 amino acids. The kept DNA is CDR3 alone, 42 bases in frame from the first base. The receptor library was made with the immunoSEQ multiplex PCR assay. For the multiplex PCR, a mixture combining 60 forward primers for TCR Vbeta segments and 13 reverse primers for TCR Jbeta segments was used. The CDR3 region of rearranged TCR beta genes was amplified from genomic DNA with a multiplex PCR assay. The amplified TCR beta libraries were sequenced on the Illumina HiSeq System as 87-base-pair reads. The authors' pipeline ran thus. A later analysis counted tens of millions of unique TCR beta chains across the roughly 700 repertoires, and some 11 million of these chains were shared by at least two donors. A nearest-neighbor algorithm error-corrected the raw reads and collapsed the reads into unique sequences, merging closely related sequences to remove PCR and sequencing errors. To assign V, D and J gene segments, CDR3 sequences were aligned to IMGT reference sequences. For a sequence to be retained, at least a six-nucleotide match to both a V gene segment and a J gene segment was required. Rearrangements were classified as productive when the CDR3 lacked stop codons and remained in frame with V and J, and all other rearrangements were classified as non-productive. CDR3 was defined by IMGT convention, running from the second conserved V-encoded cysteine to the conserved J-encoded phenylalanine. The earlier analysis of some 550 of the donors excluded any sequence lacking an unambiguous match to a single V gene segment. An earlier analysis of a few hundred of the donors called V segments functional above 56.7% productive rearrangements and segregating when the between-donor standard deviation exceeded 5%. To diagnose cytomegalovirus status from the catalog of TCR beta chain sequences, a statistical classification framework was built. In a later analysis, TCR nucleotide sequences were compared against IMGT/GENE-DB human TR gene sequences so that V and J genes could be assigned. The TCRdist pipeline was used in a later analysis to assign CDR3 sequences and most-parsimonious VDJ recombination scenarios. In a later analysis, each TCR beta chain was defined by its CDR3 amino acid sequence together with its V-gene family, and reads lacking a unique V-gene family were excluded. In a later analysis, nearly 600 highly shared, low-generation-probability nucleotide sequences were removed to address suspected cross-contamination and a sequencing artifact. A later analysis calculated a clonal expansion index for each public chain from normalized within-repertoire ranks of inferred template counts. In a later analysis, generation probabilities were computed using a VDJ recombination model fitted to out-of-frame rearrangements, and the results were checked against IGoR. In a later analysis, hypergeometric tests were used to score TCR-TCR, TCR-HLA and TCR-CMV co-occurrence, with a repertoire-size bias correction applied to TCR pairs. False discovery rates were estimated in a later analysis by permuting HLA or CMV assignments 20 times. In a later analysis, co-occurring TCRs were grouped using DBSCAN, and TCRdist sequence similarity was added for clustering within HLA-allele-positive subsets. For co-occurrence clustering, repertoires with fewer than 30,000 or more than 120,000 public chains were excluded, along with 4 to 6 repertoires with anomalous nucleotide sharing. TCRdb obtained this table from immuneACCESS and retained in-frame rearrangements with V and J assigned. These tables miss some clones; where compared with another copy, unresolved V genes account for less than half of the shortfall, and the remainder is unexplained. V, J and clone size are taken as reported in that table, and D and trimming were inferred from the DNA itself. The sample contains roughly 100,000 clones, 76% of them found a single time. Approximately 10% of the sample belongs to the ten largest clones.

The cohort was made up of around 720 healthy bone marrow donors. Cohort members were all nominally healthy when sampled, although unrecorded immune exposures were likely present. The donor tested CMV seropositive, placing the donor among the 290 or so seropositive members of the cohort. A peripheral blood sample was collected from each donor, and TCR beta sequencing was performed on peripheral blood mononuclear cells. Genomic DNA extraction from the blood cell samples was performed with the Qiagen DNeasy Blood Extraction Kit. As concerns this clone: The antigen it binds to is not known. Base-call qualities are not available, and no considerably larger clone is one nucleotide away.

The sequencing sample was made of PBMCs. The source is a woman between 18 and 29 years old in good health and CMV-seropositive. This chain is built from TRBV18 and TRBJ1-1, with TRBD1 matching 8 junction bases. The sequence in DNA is TGTGCCAGCCTCCCGGACAGGGTTTACACTGAAGCTTTCTTT. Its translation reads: CASLPDRVYTEAFF.